This passage covers 10 T cell receptor beta chains from one sample sequenced in a study of siplizumab effects on memory and regulatory T cells. Measured with immunoSEQ multiplex PCR; TCRdb has only the in-frame clones, and not every one. This sample has fewer than 120,000 clones, with roughly 89% found just once. The sequencing input was CD4+ T cells sorted from blood. The receptors derive from a human donor in good health.

The chain recombines TRBV25-1 with TRBJ1-2, with 8 bases aligning to TRBD1. The germline V gene encodes CDR1 MGHDK and CDR2 SYGVNS. With 7 bases clipped from V and 8 bases from J, the junction kept 6 bases outside the gene matches. This CDR3 region has 12 residues. The CDR3 loop reads CASKVQGAGYTF. The CDR3 DNA sequence: TGTGCCAGCAAGGTCCAGGGGGCGGGCTACACCTTC.

V and J are TRBV19 and TRBJ2-7, with D possibly being TRBD2 (5 bases). Germline CDR1 reads LNHDA; CDR2 reads SQIVND (reference sequence). Trimming took 6 bases from V and 1 from J, leaving 10 bases between them. The CDR3 is made up of 13 amino acids. In nucleotides, the CDR3 is TGTGCCAGTAGGGGAGACCGTTCCTACGAGCAGTACTTC. Its protein product is CASRGDRSYEQYF.

The V call is TRBV18, the J call TRBJ2-2, with D possibly matching TRBD2 (6 bases). Germline values: CDR1 KGHSH, CDR2 LQKENI. V was shortened by 3 bases and J by 7 bases, with 15 bases between the two germline ends. The CDR3 extends over 15 amino acids. The CDR3 loop reads CASSPGQGLDGELFF. CDR3 nucleotide sequence: TGTGCCAGCTCACCTGGTCAGGGACTGGACGGGGAGCTGTTTTTT.

This sequence joins TRBV5-1 and TRBJ2-5; no clear D gene. CDR3 length: 12 residues. Per the germline V gene, CDR1 is SGHRS and CDR2 is YFSETQ. The V and J ends lost 10 bases and 4 bases respectively, with 14 bases between them. The CDR3 nucleotides read TGCGCCGGAAATGGTGGAAGAGAGACCCAGTACTTC. Translating gives CAGNGGRETQYF.

The chain is built from TRBV18 and TRBJ2-7; D is perhaps TRBD2 (6 bases). The germline V and J ends were trimmed by 2 bases and 4 bases, with 15 bases remaining between them. The CDR3 is 15 residues long. The germline V gene encodes CDR1 KGHSH and CDR2 LQKENI. CDR3 sequence (DNA): TGTGCCAGCTCACCATCGCTAGCGACCCTTTACGAGCAGTACTTC. This gives the protein CASSPSLATLYEQYF.

V usage is TRBV11-2 and J usage is TRBJ2-3; either TRBD1 or TRBD2 may supply D (5 bases each). V was shortened by 5 bases and J by 4 bases, with 19 bases between the two germline ends. The CDR3 covers 16 residues. The germline V gene encodes CDR1 SGHAT and CDR2 FQNNGV. In DNA, the CDR3 is TGTGCCAGCAGCCTCACGGGACGTCATGTCGCAGATACGCAGTATTTT. It translates to CASSLTGRHVADTQYF. The full variable domain, completed using reference TRBV11-2 and TRBJ2-3, is EAGVAQSPRYKIIEKRQSVAFWCNPISGHATLYWYQQILGQGPKLLIQFQNNGVVDDSQLPKDRFSAERLKGVDSTLKIQPAKLEDSAVYLCASSLTGRHVADTQYFGPGTRLTVL.

The genes are TRBV2 and TRBJ1-2, with D tentatively TRBD1 (5 bases). V lost 1 base and J 8 bases, leaving 11 bases between the germline ends. Germline-derived CDR1 and CDR2 are SNHLY and FYNNEI. The CDR3 has 13 amino acids. The CDR3 sequence is CASSEGGTRGYTF. The CDR3 DNA follows: TGTGCCAGCAGTGAAGGGGGGACCAGGGGCTACACCTTC.

This clone was detected once. CDR3 in amino acids: CAWSAGGETIYF. The CDR3 nucleotides read TGTGCCTGGAGTGCAGGGGGAGAAACCATATATTTT. The chain has TRBV30 and TRBJ1-3; 7 bases match TRBD1. The germline CDR1 and CDR2 sequences are GTSNPN and SVGIG (reference sequence). The CDR3 runs 12 residues. V lost 1 base to trimming and J lost 10 bases; unmatched junction nucleotides: 4. The complete variable domain, with remaining parts taken from reference TRBV30 and TRBJ1-3, reads SQTIHQWPATLVQPVGSPLSLECTVEGTSNPNLYWYRQAAGRGLQLLFYSVGIGQISSEVPQNLSASRPQDRQFILSSKKLLLSDSGFYLCAWSAGGETIYFGEGSWLTVV.

V and J are TRBV7-3 and TRBJ2-1, with D maybe TRBD2 (7 bases). From germline, CDR1 is SGHTA and CDR2 FQGTGA. The CDR3 is made up of 16 amino acids. Trimming took 7 bases from V and 7 from J, leaving 23 bases between them. CDR3 nucleotide sequence: TGTGCCAGCAATCCGAGGGGGACTACGGGTGTGAATGAGCAGTTCTTC. This translates into CASNPRGTTGVNEQFF.

V gene TRBV6-5 combines with J gene TRBJ2-1; 11 nucleotides align to TRBD2. Trimming at V came to 2 bases and at J to 3 bases, leaving 0 bases not matched to a gene. Looked up from germline, CDR1 is MNHEY and CDR2 is SVGAGI. The CDR3 has 15 residues. CDR3 in amino acids: CASSYGTSGYNEQFF. DNA of the CDR3: TGTGCCAGCAGTTACGGGACTAGCGGCTACAATGAGCAGTTCTTC.